A single sample gave rise to the 17 T cell receptor beta chains below, sequenced in a study of tumor-infiltrating lymphocytes in primary liver carcinoma. Priming with a constant-region primer yielded TCR beta cDNA from about 500 ng total RNA. A slightly modified ARM-PCR protocol with three nested multiplex PCR rounds produced these TCR beta libraries. A C-beta reverse primer and TRBV1-TRBV30 forward primers served in each of the first two PCR rounds, at approximately 10 cycles apiece. TCRdb itself ran the multiplex PCR reads through MiXCR, one entry per CDR3 protein. This sample yields 300,000 to 400,000 distinct CDR3 sequences, of which less than 70% are seen a single time; 5% to 6.5% belongs to the top ten. It was unsorted whole blood that yielded blood RNA, and germline DNA was also extracted. Input material: peripheral blood. The receptors come from a man aged 40-49 years with primary liver carcinoma and hepatitis B virus infection.

Concerning this clonotype itself: With a much larger clone just one base away, this may be a read error. This chain joins TRBV6-1 and TRBJ2-3; D gene uncertain. The ends were cut back, 7 bases at V and 2 bases at J, with 16 bases in the middle. The CDR3 contains 15 residues. Germline CDR1 is MNHNS and CDR2 is SASEGT. This CDR3 reads CASIAQRRATDTQYF. In DNA form, the CDR3 reads TGTGCCAGCATAGCCCAGCGTCGGGCCACAGATACGCAGTATTTT.

This clonotype was detected only a few times. This sequence joins TRBV6-1 and TRBJ2-5; 9 positions match TRBD2. V dropped 7 bases and J dropped 5; count of bases not matched to a gene: 8. This CDR3 has 14 residues. Germline-derived CDR1 and CDR2 are MNHNS and SASEGT. This CDR3 reads CASTIASGIETQYF. The CDR3 region has the DNA TGTGCCAGCACTATAGCTAGCGGGATCGAGACCCAGTACTTC.

Details on this clonotype: The junction does not match germline at one end; this may be a read error. J is TRBJ2-6 and V is TRBV11-2, with D perhaps matching TRBD1 (6 bases). This CDR3 has 16 amino acids. The germline V gene encodes CDR1 SGHAT and CDR2 FQNNGV. The CDR3: CGSRGVTSSGTNVLTF. The CDR3 DNA follows: TGTGGCAGCAGGGGAGTTACGAGCTCTGGGACCAACGTCCTGACTTTC.

The chain uses TRBV6-2 or TRBV6-3 and TRBJ2-7, with unresolved D. Germline CDR1 and CDR2: MNHEY and SVGEGT. This CDR3 comprises 12 residues. The V end was cut by 8 bases, the J end by 0 bases, with 8 bases between. Here the CDR3 reads CASEGNSYEQYF. In DNA form, the CDR3 reads TGTGCCAGCGAAGGCAACTCCTACGAGCAGTACTTC.

Turning to this clonotype: A much larger clone sits a single nucleotide away, making a read error possible. This chain uses TRBV5-4 with TRBJ1-2, with D hard to call. CDR1 and CDR2 from the germline V gene are SGHNT and YYREEE (reference sequence). This CDR3 is 14 amino acids long. CDR3 amino acids: CASSLAGSLYGYIF. The DNA of the CDR3 is TGTGCCAGCAGCTTGGCGGGCAGTCTCTACGGCTACATCTTC.

Of note for this clonotype: No conserved phenylalanine or tryptophan ends this CDR3, so it is likely a read error. V and J are TRBV11-1 and TRBJ2-2; no clear D. Germline-derived CDR1 and CDR2 are SGHAT and FQDESV (reference sequence). This CDR3 spans 13 amino acids. The CDR3 nucleotides read TGTGCCGGCAGCTTTGACCTGGGCGGGGAGCTGTTTTCC. It is translated as CAGSFDLGGELFS.

The genes are TRBV5-5 and TRBJ2-1, with 9 bases that match TRBD2. Trimming cost V 7 bases and J 2 bases; bases outside gene matches: 4. This CDR3 is built from 14 residues. Germline V gene sequence: CDR1 SGHKS, CDR2 YYEKEE (reference sequence). The CDR3 DNA reads TGTGCCAGCGGTCAGCGGGAGGCCTACAATGAGCAGTTCTTC. It translates to CASGQREAYNEQFF. Filled out from reference TRBV5-5 and TRBJ2-1, the complete variable domain reads DAGVTQSPTHLIKTRGQQVTLRCSPISGHKSVSWYQQVLGQGPQFIFQYYEKEERGRGNFPDRFSARQFPNYSSELNVNALLLGDSALYLCASGQREAYNEQFFGPGTRLTVL.

On this clonotype: The junction does not match germline at one end; this may be a read error. The rearrangement uses TRBV30 and TRBJ1-2; D uncertain. This CDR3 has 12 residues. Germline V gene lookup returns CDR1 GTSNPN and CDR2 SVGIG (reference sequence). CDR3 nucleotides: TGTGCCTGGATCGAGGAGACCTATGTCTACACCTTC. Its protein product is CAWIEETYVYTF.

V is TRBV12-3 or TRBV12-4 and J is TRBJ1-1, with no clear D. With 6 bases removed from V and 6 bases from J, the gap between germline ends came to 14 bases. The CDR3 runs to 13 residues. As DNA, the CDR3 is TGTGCCAGCAGAACTAAGGGTGGCGCTGAAGCTTTCTTT. It yields the protein CASRTKGGAEAFF.

The sample holds a few counts of this clonotype. The V gene is TRBV21-1, the J gene TRBJ2-4. TRBV21-1 is a known pseudogene. The CDR3 consists of 16 residues. The CDR3 protein is CASNLRIVVAKNIQYF. DNA for the CDR3: TGTGCCAGCAACCTACGGATAGTTGTAGCCAAAAACATTCAGTACTTC.

V usage is TRBV29-1 and J usage is TRBJ2-7; the match to TRBD2 covers 7 bases. CDR3 length: 14 residues. Germline loops: CDR1 SQVTM, CDR2 ANQGSEA. The J segment lost 0 bases and the V segment lost 6 bases, leaving 8 bases of the junction unmatched. The CDR3 loop is CSVQSSGSSYEQYF. The CDR3 nucleotides read TGCAGCGTGCAGTCTAGCGGAAGCTCCTACGAGCAGTACTTC.

This clonotype was detected once. The junction shows a germline mismatch at one end, possibly a read error. The chain recombines TRBV4-1 with TRBJ2-2; tentative D call: TRBD2 (6 bases). The CDR3 consists of 16 residues. Germline CDR1 and CDR2: MGHRA and YSYEKL. CDR3 sequence (DNA): TGCGCCAGCAGCCAAGAAGGCGGGGACGACACCGGGGAGCTGCTCTTT. It specifies CASSQEGGDDTGELLF.

Concerning this clonotype: The missing conserved phenylalanine or tryptophan at the end of this CDR3 makes a read error likely. This sequence joins TRBV11-2 and TRBJ1-2, with D hard to call. Germline-derived CDR1 and CDR2 are SGHAT and FQNNGV. CDR3 size: 12 residues. The germline V and J ends were trimmed by 8 bases and 5 bases, with 12 bases remaining between them. The CDR3 DNA sequence: TGTGCCAGCGGCCCGACGGTGTATGGCTACACCTCC. As protein: CASGPTVYGYTS.

V is TRBV11-2 and J is TRBJ2-7; the D is unclear. Germline V gene lookup returns CDR1 SGHAT and CDR2 FQNNGV. The CDR3 is 15 residues long. Between the trimmed V and J ends, which lost 5 bases and 4 bases, there was a span of 18 bases. CDR3 nucleotides: TGTGCCAGCAGCCTACTGGGCAGTTCAAGGTACGAGCAGTACTTC. Encoded protein: CASSLLGSSRYEQYF.

The V gene is TRBV10-3, the J gene TRBJ1-5, with D possibly TRBD1 on 5 matching bases. V dropped 4 bases and J dropped 5 bases, with 12 bases sitting between them. Germline V gene data show CDR1 as ENHRY and CDR2 as SYGVKD. The CDR3 runs to 14 residues. For the CDR3, the DNA is TGTGCCATCAGTGGGCAGGGAACTGATCAGCCCCAGCATTTT. It codes for CAISGQGTDQPQHF.

The count of this clonotype is one. The rearrangement links TRBV5-4 to TRBJ2-1; tentative D call: TRBD1 (6 bases). The CDR3 sequence is 16 residues long. Trimming shortened V by 4 bases and J by 1 base, and 15 bases separated the two germline ends. Germline V gene data show CDR1 as SGHNT and CDR2 as YYREEE (reference sequence). The CDR3, as DNA: TGTGCCAGCAGCCCGGGACATGAAAAGTCCTACAATGAGCAGTTCTTC. Translating gives CASSPGHEKSYNEQFF.

As to this clonotype: Its ends do not fully match the called genes, so a read error is possible. V and J are TRBV11-2 and TRBJ2-1; 7 bases fit TRBD1. Germline V gene data show CDR1 as SGHAT and CDR2 as FQNNGV. The CDR3 consists of 16 residues. The CDR3 bases are TGTGCCAACAGTCCGGGCGACAGGGTGCGTTACAATGAGCAATTCTTC. Translated, it gives CANSPGDRVRYNEQFF.